This T cell receptor (beta chain) was sequenced in a study of CD8 T cells in ankylosing spondylitis. MiXCR, run by TCRdb on the 5' RACE reads, gives a single entry per CDR3 protein. The sample lists roughly 150,000 distinct CDR3 sequences, about a third occurring once. As for this clonotype: Its antigen remains unidentified.

V was cut by 7 bases and J by 3 bases, with 27 bases left in between. The CDR3 runs to 17 residues. In germline, CDR1 is SQVTM, CDR2 ANQGSEA. Study-wide results and caveats: Made up of about eight highly homologous variants, a TCR beta motif appeared characteristic of ankylosing spondylitis blood. Clones linked to the disease showed a CD8+ phenotype. They occurred at relatively low frequencies in peripheral blood.

V is TRBV29-1 and J is TRBJ2-5; D tentatively reads TRBD1 or TRBD2 (6 bases each). The receptor's source is a male donor with ankylosing spondylitis. Sequencing input: synovial fluid, either unsorted or a sorted T cell fraction (not recorded which). CDR3 protein: CSAQLGGLRRREETQYF. The CDR3 coding sequence is TGCAGCGCGCAATTAGGGGGGCTGAGGCGGAGGGAAGAGACCCAGTACTTC.